This paragraph covers one T cell receptor (beta chain) sequence. The source of the sample is a study of blood T cell repertoires in COVID-19. About the study: PBMCs, B-cell-depleted T cells, or T cells provided the cDNA or gDNA that made up the material.

Germline loops: CDR1 MNHEY, CDR2 SMNVEV (reference sequence). V lost 7 bases and J 7 bases, leaving 20 bases between the germline ends. CDR3 size: 15 residues. Participants were aged about 18 to 100 years from roughly 25 US areas. Cohorts were determined from participant-reported clinical history. Produced via immunoSEQ multiplex PCR; TCRdb's table is partial and in-frame only. Altogether around 400,000 clones are present, over 75% being singletons, with the ten largest covering 1.2% to 1.5%. The origin of this receptor is a woman between 18 and 29 years old who had been exposed to COVID-19. The chain has TRBV27 and TRBJ1-5, with TRBD1 as a possible D gene (6 bases). The specimen sequenced was PBMCs or T cells enriched from blood (not recorded which). This CDR3 reads CASTLTGGSGQPQHF. The CDR3 coding sequence is TGTGCCAGCACGTTAACGGGGGGCTCTGGGCAGCCCCAGCATTTT.